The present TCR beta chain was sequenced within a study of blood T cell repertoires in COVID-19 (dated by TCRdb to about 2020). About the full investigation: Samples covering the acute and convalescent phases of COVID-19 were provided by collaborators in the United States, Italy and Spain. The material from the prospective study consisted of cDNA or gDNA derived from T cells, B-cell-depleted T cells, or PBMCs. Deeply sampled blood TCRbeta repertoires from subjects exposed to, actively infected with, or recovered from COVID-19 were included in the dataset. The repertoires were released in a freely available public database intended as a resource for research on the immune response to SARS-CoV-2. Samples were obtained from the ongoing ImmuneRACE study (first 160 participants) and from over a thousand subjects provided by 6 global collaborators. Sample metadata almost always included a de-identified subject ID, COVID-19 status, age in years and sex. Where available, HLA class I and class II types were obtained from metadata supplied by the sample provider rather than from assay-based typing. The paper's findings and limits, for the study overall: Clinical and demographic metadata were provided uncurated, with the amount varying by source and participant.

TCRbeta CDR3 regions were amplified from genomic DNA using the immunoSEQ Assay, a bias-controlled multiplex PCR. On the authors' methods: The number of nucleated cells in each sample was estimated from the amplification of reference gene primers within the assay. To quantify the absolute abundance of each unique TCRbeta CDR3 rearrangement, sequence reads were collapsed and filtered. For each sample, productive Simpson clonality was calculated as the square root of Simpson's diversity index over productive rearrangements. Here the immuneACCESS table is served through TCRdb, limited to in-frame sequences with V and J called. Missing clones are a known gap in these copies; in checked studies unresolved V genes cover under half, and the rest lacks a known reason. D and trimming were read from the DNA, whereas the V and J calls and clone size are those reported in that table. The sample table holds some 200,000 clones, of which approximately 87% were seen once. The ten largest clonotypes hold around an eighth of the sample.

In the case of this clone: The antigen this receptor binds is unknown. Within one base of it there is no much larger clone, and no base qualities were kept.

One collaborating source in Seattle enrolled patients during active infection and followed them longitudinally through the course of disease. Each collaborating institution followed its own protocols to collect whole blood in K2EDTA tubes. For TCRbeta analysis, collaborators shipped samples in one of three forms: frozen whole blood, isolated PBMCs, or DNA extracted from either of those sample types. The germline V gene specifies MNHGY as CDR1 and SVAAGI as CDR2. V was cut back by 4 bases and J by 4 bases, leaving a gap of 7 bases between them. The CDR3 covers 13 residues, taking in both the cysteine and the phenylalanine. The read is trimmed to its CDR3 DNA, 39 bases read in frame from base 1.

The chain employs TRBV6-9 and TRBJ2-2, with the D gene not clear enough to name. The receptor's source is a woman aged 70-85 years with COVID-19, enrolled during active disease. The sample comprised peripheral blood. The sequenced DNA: TGTGCCAGCAGTTCCGGAGCCACCGGGGAGCTGTTTTTT. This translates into CASSSGATGELFF.